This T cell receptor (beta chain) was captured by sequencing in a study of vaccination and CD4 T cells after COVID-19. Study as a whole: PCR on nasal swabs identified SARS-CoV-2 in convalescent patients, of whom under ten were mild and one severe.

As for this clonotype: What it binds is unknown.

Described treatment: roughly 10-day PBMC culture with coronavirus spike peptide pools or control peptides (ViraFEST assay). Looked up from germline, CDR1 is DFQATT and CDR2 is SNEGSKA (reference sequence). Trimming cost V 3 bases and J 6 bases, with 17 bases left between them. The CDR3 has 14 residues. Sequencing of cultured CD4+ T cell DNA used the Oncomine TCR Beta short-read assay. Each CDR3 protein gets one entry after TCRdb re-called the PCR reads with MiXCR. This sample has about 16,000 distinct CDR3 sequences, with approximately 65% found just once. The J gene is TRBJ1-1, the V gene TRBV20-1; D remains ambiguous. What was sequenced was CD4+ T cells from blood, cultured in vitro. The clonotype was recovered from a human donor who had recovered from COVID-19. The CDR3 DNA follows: TGCAGTGCTAGTTTCCCCACCCTCTCGGCTGAAGCTTTCTTT. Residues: CSASFPTLSAEAFF.